The 23 T cell receptor beta chains in this list originate from one sample, sequenced in a study of T-cell reconstitution after alpha-beta-depleted transplantation in children. Molecular barcoding with unique molecular identifiers was used for the TCRbeta library. TCRdb re-called the PCR reads with MiXCR, one entry per CDR3 protein. This table has some 500,000 distinct CDR3 sequences, approximately 20% appearing once. The specimen comprised PBMCs from the stem cell graft donor, sampled from the stem cell graft. These receptor sequences come from a human donor who donated a stem cell graft to a child with acute lymphoblastic leukemia.

This clonotype turned up a few times. The rearrangement links TRBV12-3 or TRBV12-4 to TRBJ1-1; D uncertain. The CDR3 covers 15 residues. V shed 2 bases and J shed 0 bases, with 10 bases lying between them. The CDR3 DNA reads TGTGCCAGCAGTTTAAGGACGGATATGAACACTGAAGCTTTCTTT. Translated, it gives CASSLRTDMNTEAFF.

This chain links TRBV27 with TRBJ1-2, with D possibly matching TRBD1 (5 bases). The germline CDR1 and CDR2 sequences are MNHEY and SMNVEV (reference sequence). V lost 5 bases to trimming and J lost 4 bases, with 17 bases between them. This CDR3 spans 15 amino acids. The CDR3 sequence: CASSETGAPGYGYTF. The CDR3 DNA reads TGTGCCAGCAGTGAAACAGGAGCACCTGGCTATGGCTACACCTTC.

This clonotype was seen a handful of times. The chain links TRBV29-1 to TRBJ2-7; D is possibly TRBD1 (6 bases). V was cut by 7 bases and J by 2 bases, with 18 bases left in between. Germline-derived CDR1 and CDR2 are SQVTM and ANQGSEA. The CDR3 sequence is 14 residues long. The CDR3 loop reads CSGASDRTAYEQYF. The DNA of the CDR3 is TGCAGCGGAGCAAGCGACAGGACAGCCTACGAGCAGTACTTC.

The chain combines TRBV5-4 with TRBJ2-2; D may be TRBD1 (6 bases). Germline V gene sequence: CDR1 SGHNT, CDR2 YYREEE (reference sequence). This CDR3 comprises 15 residues. The ends were cut back, 4 bases at V and 4 bases at J, with 14 bases in the middle. The CDR3 coding sequence is TGTGCCAGCAGCCCGGACAGCAGCTTCACCGGGGAGCTGTTTTTT. Translating it yields CASSPDSSFTGELFF.

V is TRBV27 and J is TRBJ2-7; possibly TRBD1 for D (6 bases). V shed 6 bases and J shed 5 bases, with 17 bases lying between them. Per the germline V gene, CDR1 is MNHEY and CDR2 is SMNVEV (reference sequence). This CDR3 has 14 amino acids. The CDR3 DNA reads TGTGCCAGCAGCGGGTTACAGGGATTCCACGAGCAGTACTTC. It codes for CASSGLQGFHEQYF.

This clonotype has more than one count but fewer than ten. V and J are TRBV19 and TRBJ2-1; tentatively, D is TRBD2 (6 bases). There are 11 residues in the CDR3. Germline assignment: CDR1 LNHDA and CDR2 SQIVND (reference sequence). Trimming shortened V by 9 bases and J by 8 bases, and 11 bases separated the two germline ends. This CDR3 reads CASRDSHEQFF. CDR3 in DNA: TGTGCCAGCCGGGACTCCCATGAGCAGTTCTTC.

This clonotype has only a few counts. The genes are TRBV12-3 or TRBV12-4 and TRBJ1-2, with D perhaps matching TRBD1 (5 bases). With 6 bases removed from V and 5 bases from J, the gap between germline ends came to 10 bases. The CDR3 totals 12 residues. The CDR3: CASRWGLYGYTF. The DNA of the CDR3 is TGTGCCAGCAGATGGGGCCTGTATGGCTACACCTTC.

The chain's CDR3 is CASSGTHPSYEQYF. The CDR3 DNA reads as TGTGCCAGCTCCGGGACTCACCCGTCCTACGAGCAGTACTTC. This chain connects TRBV2 to TRBJ2-7; possible D gene TRBD2, 6 bases. The germline V gene has CDR1 SNHLY and CDR2 FYNNEI. There are 14 residues in the CDR3. Trimming took 8 bases from V and 1 from J, leaving 15 bases between them.

The J gene is TRBJ2-3, the V gene TRBV3-1; D not resolved. The germline CDR1 and CDR2 sequences are LGHDT and YNNKEL (reference sequence). The CDR3 totals 18 residues. The V end was cut by 0 bases, the J end by 3 bases, with 19 bases between. CDR3 nucleotides: TGTGCCAGCAGCCAAGATTGGCAGCGTACCGAGAGAACAGATACGCAGTATTTT. Translated: CASSQDWQRTERTDTQYF.

This chain links TRBV7-9 with TRBJ1-2; D gene ambiguous. The germline V gene has CDR1 SEHNR and CDR2 FQNEAQ (reference sequence). Deletions cut 2 bases from V and 7 bases from J, with 8 bases between. The CDR3 extends over 12 amino acids. The chain's CDR3 is CASSLSAFGYTF. DNA for the CDR3: TGTGCCAGCAGCTTATCGGCATTTGGCTACACCTTC. The complete variable domain, with remaining parts taken from reference TRBV7-9 and TRBJ1-2, reads DTGVSQNPRHKITKRGQNVTFRCDPISEHNRLYWYRQTLGQGPEFLTYFQNEAQLEKSRLLSDRFSAERPKGSFSTLEIQRTEQGDSAMYLCASSLSAFGYTFGSGTRLTVV.

This clonotype was seen a handful of times. The chain combines TRBV24-1 with TRBJ2-1; D is unclear. The CDR3 covers 16 residues. The V gene lost 3 bases and the J gene lost 3 bases, with 14 bases spanning the gap. The germline gives CDR1 KGHDR, CDR2 SFDVKD. CDR3 loop: CATSDSTSSNYNEQFF. In DNA form, the CDR3 reads TGTGCCACCAGTGATAGTACATCCTCTAACTACAATGAGCAGTTCTTC.

This clonotype was detected only a few times. The chain is built from TRBV7-8 and TRBJ2-7; D perhaps matches TRBD1 (6 bases). CDR1 and CDR2 (germline): SGHVS, FQNEAQ. The CDR3 loop spans 14 amino acids. The germline V and J ends were trimmed by 3 bases and 5 bases, with 14 bases remaining between them. This chain's CDR3 is CASSFGTTLNEQYF. CDR3 DNA sequence: TGTGCCAGCAGCTTCGGGACAACCCTCAACGAGCAGTACTTC.

This clonotype came up a few times. The chain recombines TRBV24-1 with TRBJ1-5; unclear D gene. The CDR3 runs 15 residues. Deletions cut 0 bases from V and 1 base from J, with 6 bases between. Germline V gene data show CDR1 as KGHDR and CDR2 as SFDVKD. The CDR3 nucleotides are TGTGCCACCAGTGATTTGGGGAAAAGCAATCAGCCCCAGCATTTT. Translation: CATSDLGKSNQPQHF.

This clonotype was detected many times. The J gene is TRBJ2-1, the V gene TRBV6-5; 7 bases align to TRBD1. V shed 2 bases, J shed 5 bases, and the junction held 3 bases outside the gene matches. Germline lookup yields CDR1 MNHEY and CDR2 SVGAGI. The CDR3 has 14 residues. In nucleotides, the CDR3 is TGTGCCAGCAGTTACCACACAGGGGACAATGAGCAGTTCTTC. Protein: CASSYHTGDNEQFF.

This clonotype was seen a handful of times. The chain uses TRBV20-1 and TRBJ2-1; D remains unclear. Germline V gene lookup returns CDR1 DFQATT and CDR2 SNEGSKA (reference sequence). The CDR3 totals 14 residues. Trimming left V 6 bases short and J 6 bases short, with 18 bases between. The CDR3 coding sequence is TGCAGTGCGTACGGAGACCACAATACCAATGAGCAGTTCTTC. Translation gives CSAYGDHNTNEQFF.

The CDR3 is CASSPRRKRADTQYF. The CDR3 DNA is TGTGCCAGCAGCCCGAGACGGAAACGGGCGGATACGCAGTATTTT. V gene TRBV12-3 or TRBV12-4 combines with J gene TRBJ2-3; no firm D call. CDR3 length equals 15 residues. V was cut by 6 bases and J by 6 bases, with 19 bases left in between.

This clonotype was counted only a few times. This chain uses TRBV5-1 with TRBJ2-5; the D is unclear. Germline V CDR1 and CDR2: SGHRS, YFSETQ. This CDR3 spans 15 amino acids. V was cut by 4 bases and J by 2 bases, with 15 bases left in between. CDR3 protein: CASSQTTDGQETQYF. DNA of the CDR3: TGCGCCAGCAGCCAAACCACAGATGGGCAAGAGACCCAGTACTTC.

This clonotype occurred a few times. The chain links TRBV18 to TRBJ2-1, with 9 nucleotides matching TRBD2. The V and J ends lost 2 bases and 6 bases, in that order; junction bases with no gene match: 8. The CDR3 is 16 residues long. Germline V lookup: CDR1 KGHSH, CDR2 LQKENI. The CDR3 loop is CASSPSTSGWGNEQFF. The DNA for the CDR3 is TGTGCCAGCTCACCATCGACTAGCGGATGGGGCAATGAGCAGTTCTTC. Complete variable domain (other parts from reference TRBV18 and TRBJ2-1): NAGVMQNPRHLVRRRGQEARLRCSPMKGHSHVYWYRQLPEEGLKFMVYLQKENIIDESGMPKERFSAEFPKEGPSILRIQQVVRGDSAAYFCASSPSTSGWGNEQFFGPGTRLTVL.

V and J are TRBV5-4 and TRBJ2-7, with D possibly TRBD1 on 6 matching bases. Germline V gene data show CDR1 as SGHNT and CDR2 as YYREEE (reference sequence). Trimming cost V 3 bases and J 3 bases, with 10 bases left between them. CDR3 size: 13 residues. The CDR3 loop is CASSSNRDYEQYF. As DNA, the CDR3 is TGTGCCAGCAGCTCCAACAGGGACTACGAGCAGTACTTC.

The rearrangement links TRBV11-2 to TRBJ2-5, with 7 bases aligning to TRBD2. With V trimmed by 8 bases and J by 3 bases, 15 bases remained unmatched. This CDR3 has 16 amino acids. Germline assignment: CDR1 SGHAT and CDR2 FQNNGV. CDR3 region: CASFPLKLASEETQYF. For the CDR3, the DNA is TGTGCCAGCTTCCCCTTAAAACTAGCGAGTGAAGAGACCCAGTACTTC. The complete variable domain, with remaining parts taken from reference TRBV11-2 and TRBJ2-5, reads EAGVAQSPRYKIIEKRQSVAFWCNPISGHATLYWYQQILGQGPKLLIQFQNNGVVDDSQLPKDRFSAERLKGVDSTLKIQPAKLEDSAVYLCASFPLKLASEETQYFGPGTRLLVL.

The chain couples TRBV5-6 to TRBJ2-3; D is unresolved. V was trimmed by 0 bases and J by 2 bases, leaving 7 bases between them. Germline V gene sequence: CDR1 SGHDT, CDR2 YYEEEE. This CDR3 has 14 amino acids. CDR3 loop: CASSLDSYTDTQYF. DNA for the CDR3: TGTGCCAGCAGCTTGGACAGCTACACAGATACGCAGTATTTT.

This clonotype was picked up a small number of times. This rearrangement joins TRBV12-3 or TRBV12-4 to TRBJ1-1, with D possibly TRBD1 on 5 matching bases. The V end lost 1 base, the J end lost 4 bases, and 10 bases lay between the germline ends. The CDR3 has 14 amino acids. The CDR3 reads CASSLGRGFTEAFF. DNA for the CDR3: TGTGCCAGCAGTTTAGGTCGGGGGTTCACTGAAGCTTTCTTT.

The V gene is TRBV15, the J gene TRBJ1-5; perhaps TRBD1 as D (6 bases). Germline V gives CDR1 LNHNV, CDR2 YYDKDF (reference sequence). The CDR3 totals 15 residues. The V end lost 1 base, the J end lost 4 bases, and 11 bases lay between the germline ends. The chain's CDR3 is CATSRGTVYNQPQHF. CDR3 bases: TGTGCCACCAGCAGAGGGACAGTCTATAATCAGCCCCAGCATTTT.